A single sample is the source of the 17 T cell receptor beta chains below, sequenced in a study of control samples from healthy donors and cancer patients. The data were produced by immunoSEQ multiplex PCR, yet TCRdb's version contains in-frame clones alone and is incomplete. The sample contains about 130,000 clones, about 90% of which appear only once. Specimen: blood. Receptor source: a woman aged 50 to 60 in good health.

The DNA for the CDR3 is TGCGCCAGCAGCTTGGGCAGGGGGGCAACTAATGAAAAACTGTTTTTT. Translating gives CASSLGRGATNEKLFF. This chain uses TRBV5-1 with TRBJ1-4; TRBD1 agrees at 7 bases. The germline V gene has CDR1 SGHRS and CDR2 YFSETQ. The CDR3 covers 16 residues. J was trimmed by 0 bases and V by 0 bases; bases with no gene match: 2. The variable domain in full, with the rest retrieved from reference TRBV5-1 and TRBJ1-4, is KAGVTQTPRYLIKTRGQQVTLSCSPISGHRSVSWYQQTPGQGLQFLFEYFSETQRNKGNFPGRFSGRQFSNSRSEMNVSTLELGDSALYLCASSLGRGATNEKLFFGSGTQLSVL.

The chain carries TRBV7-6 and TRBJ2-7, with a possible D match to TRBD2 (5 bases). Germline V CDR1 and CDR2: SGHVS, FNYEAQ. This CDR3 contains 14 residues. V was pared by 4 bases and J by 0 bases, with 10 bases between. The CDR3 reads CASSYRTGSYEQYF. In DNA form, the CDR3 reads TGTGCCAGCAGCTACCGGACTGGCTCCTACGAGCAGTACTTC.

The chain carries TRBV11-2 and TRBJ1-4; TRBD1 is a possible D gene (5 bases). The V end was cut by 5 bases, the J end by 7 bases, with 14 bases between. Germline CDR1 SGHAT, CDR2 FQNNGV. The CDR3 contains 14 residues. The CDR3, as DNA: TGTGCCAGCAGCCAGGGACGTCTGACTGAAAAACTGTTTTTT. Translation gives CASSQGRLTEKLFF.

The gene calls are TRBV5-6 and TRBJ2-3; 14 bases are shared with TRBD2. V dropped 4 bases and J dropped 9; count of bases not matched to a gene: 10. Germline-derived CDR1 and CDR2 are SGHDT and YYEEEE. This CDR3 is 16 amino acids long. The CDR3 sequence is CASSSPGLAGAGTQYF. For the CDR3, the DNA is TGTGCCAGCAGCAGTCCGGGACTAGCGGGAGCGGGGACGCAGTATTTT.

The CDR3 here is CASTWGLNTEAFF. The CDR3 coding sequence is TGTGCCAGCACCTGGGGGTTGAACACTGAAGCTTTCTTT. The chain combines TRBV11-1 with TRBJ1-1, with a weak D call TRBD1 (5 bases). The V gene lost 7 bases and the J gene lost 0 bases, with 9 bases spanning the gap. This CDR3 has 13 amino acids. Germline CDR1 and CDR2: SGHAT and FQDESV (reference sequence). The entire variable domain, with the rest obtained from reference TRBV11-1 and TRBJ1-1, is as follows: EAEVAQSPRYKITEKSQAVAFWCDPISGHATLYWYRQILGQGPELLVQFQDESVVDDSQLPKDRFSAERLKGVDSTLKIQPAELGDSAMYLCASTWGLNTEAFFGQGTRLTVV.

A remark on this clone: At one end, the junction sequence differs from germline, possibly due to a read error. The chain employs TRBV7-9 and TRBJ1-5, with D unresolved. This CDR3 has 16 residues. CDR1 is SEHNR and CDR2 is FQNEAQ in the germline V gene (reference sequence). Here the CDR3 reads CAGSLWGLNSNQPQHF. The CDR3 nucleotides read TGTGCCGGCAGCTTATGGGGTCTTAATAGCAATCAGCCCCAGCATTTT.

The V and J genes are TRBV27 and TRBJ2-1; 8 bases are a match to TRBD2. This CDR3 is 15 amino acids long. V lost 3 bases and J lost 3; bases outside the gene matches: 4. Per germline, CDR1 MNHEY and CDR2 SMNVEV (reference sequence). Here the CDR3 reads CASSFLAGDYNEQFF. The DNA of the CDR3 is TGTGCCAGCAGTTTTCTAGCGGGTGACTACAATGAGCAGTTCTTC.

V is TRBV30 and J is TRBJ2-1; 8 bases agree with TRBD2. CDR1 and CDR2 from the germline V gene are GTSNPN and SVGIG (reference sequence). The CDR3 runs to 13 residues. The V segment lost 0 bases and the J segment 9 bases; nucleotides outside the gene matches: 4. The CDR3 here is CAWSVLTSGEQFF. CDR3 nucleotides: TGTGCCTGGAGTGTACTTACTAGCGGTGAGCAGTTCTTC.

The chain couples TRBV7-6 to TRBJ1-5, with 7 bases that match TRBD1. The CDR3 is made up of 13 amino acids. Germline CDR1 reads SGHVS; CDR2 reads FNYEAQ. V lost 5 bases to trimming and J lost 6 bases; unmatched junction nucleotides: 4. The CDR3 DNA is TGTGCCAGCAGCCGACAGGGCGGTCAGCCCCAGCATTTT. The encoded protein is CASSRQGGQPQHF. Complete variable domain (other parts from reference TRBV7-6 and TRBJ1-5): GAGVSQSPRYKVTKRGQDVALRCDPISGHVSLYWYRQALGQGPEFLTYFNYEAQQDKSGLPNDRFSAERPEGSISTLTIQRTEQRDSAMYRCASSRQGGQPQHFGDGTRLSIL.

The CDR3 DNA reads TGTGCCAGCAGCCCGTCGGGGCAAAACACTGAAGCTTTCTTT. Protein product: CASSPSGQNTEAFF. V is TRBV28 and J is TRBJ1-1, with D perhaps matching TRBD1 (5 bases). The V gene lost 6 bases and the J gene lost 2 bases, with 13 bases spanning the gap. Per the germline V gene, CDR1 is MDHEN and CDR2 is SYDVKM. The CDR3 consists of 14 residues.

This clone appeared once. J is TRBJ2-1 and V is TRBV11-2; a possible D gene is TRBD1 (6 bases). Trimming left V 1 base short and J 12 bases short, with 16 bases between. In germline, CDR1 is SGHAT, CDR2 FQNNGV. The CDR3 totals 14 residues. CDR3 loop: CASSLARGGDGQFF. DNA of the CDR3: TGTGCCAGCAGCTTAGCCAGGGGTGGGGACGGGCAGTTCTTC.

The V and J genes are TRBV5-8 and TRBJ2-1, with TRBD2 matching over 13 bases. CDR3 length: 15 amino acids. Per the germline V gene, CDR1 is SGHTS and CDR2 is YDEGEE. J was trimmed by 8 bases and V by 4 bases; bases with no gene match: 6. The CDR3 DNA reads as TGTGCCAGCAGCGTAACTAGCGGGAGGGACCATGAGCAGTTCTTC. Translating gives CASSVTSGRDHEQFF. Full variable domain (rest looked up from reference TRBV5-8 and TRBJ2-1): EAGVTQSPTHLIKTRGQQATLRCSPISGHTSVYWYQQALGLGLQFLLWYDEGEERNRGNFPPRFSGRQFPNYSSELNVNALELEDSALYLCASSVTSGRDHEQFFGPGTRLTVL.

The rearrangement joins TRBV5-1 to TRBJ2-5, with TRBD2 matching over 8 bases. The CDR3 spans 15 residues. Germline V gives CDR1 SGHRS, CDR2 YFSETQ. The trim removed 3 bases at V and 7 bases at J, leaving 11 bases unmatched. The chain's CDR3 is CASSSSGGGPGTQYF. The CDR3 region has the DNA TGCGCCAGCAGCTCATCTGGCGGGGGGCCGGGGACCCAGTACTTC. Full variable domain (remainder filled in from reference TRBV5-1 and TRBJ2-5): KAGVTQTPRYLIKTRGQQVTLSCSPISGHRSVSWYQQTPGQGLQFLFEYFSETQRNKGNFPGRFSGRQFSNSRSEMNVSTLELGDSALYLCASSSSGGGPGTQYFGPGTRLLVL.

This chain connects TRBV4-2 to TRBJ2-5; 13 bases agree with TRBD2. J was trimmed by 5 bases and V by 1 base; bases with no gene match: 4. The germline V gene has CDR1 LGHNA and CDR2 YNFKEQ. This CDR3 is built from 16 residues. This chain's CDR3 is CASSQAGTSGVETQYF. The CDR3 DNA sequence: TGTGCCAGCAGCCAAGCCGGGACTAGCGGGGTGGAGACCCAGTACTTC.

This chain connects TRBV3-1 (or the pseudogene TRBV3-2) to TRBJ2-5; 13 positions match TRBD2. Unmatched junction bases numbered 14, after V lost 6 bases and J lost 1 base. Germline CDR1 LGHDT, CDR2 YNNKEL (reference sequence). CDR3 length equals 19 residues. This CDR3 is CASRLLAGGTRTLQETQYF. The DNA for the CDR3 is TGTGCCAGCAGACTACTAGCGGGAGGGACACGGACGCTCCAAGAGACCCAGTACTTC.

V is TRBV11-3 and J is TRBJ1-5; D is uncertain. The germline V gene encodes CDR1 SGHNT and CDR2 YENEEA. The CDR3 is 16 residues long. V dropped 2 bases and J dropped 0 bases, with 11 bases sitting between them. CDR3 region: CASSLLVLDSNQPQHF. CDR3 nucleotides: TGTGCCAGCAGCTTACTAGTCCTTGATAGCAATCAGCCCCAGCATTTT.

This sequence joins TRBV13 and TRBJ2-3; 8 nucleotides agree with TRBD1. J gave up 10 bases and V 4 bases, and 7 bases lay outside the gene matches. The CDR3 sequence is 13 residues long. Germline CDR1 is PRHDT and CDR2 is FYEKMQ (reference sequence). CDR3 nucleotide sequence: TGTGCCAGCAGCTCCCGGGACAGGAGTTCGCAGTATTTT. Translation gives CASSSRDRSSQYF.